The clone carrying this T cell receptor beta chain came up a few times. The antigen is undetermined. Each donor's status was that of a healthy bone marrow donor. This CDR3 comprises 15 residues. CDR1 is PRHDT and CDR2 is FYEKMQ in the germline V gene (reference sequence). Trimming removed 3 bases from V and 2 bases from J; junction bases left unmatched: 5. This PCR relied on a set of 60 Vbeta primers and 13 Jbeta primers. TCRdb's table, derived via immunoSEQ multiplex PCR, lists solely in-frame clones and lacks some. Among over 150,000 clones listed, 78% were seen once. These data come from a study of cytomegalovirus exposure and HLA in healthy donors. Points from the study as a whole: Most CMV-associated TCR beta chains appeared HLA-restricted in a later analysis.

This clonotype was obtained from a woman aged 45 to 65 in good health and CMV-seropositive. Sequenced: PBMCs. This chain uses TRBV13 with TRBJ2-5; 8 bases fit TRBD1. This CDR3 is CASSFRTGIQETQYF. For the CDR3, the DNA is TGTGCCAGCAGCTTCCGGACAGGGATACAAGAGACCCAGTACTTC.